The 17 T cell receptor beta chains below come from one sample, sequenced in a study of T cell responses to AZD1222 COVID-19 vaccine. Libraries were prepared by immunoSEQ multiplex PCR; TCRdb keeps only in-frame clonotypes and omits some of them. Here the sample spans about 140,000 clones, approximately 88% being singletons. This material consisted of peripheral blood, taken on day 0 of AZD1222 vaccination. The receptors derive from an adult in good health.

The CDR3 sequence: CASSLEGNGYTF. CDR3 nucleotides: TGTGCCAGCAGCTTAGAGGGAAATGGCTACACCTTC. The V gene is TRBV7-9, the J gene TRBJ1-2; no clear D gene. The V gene's germline CDR1 is SEHNR and CDR2 FQNEAQ (reference sequence). V was pared by 1 base and J by 6 bases, with 6 bases between. This CDR3 contains 12 residues.

V is TRBV5-6 and J is TRBJ2-1; 8 positions match TRBD2. Germline CDR1 and CDR2: SGHDT and YYEEEE. V lost 4 bases, J lost 7 bases, and 13 bases stayed unmatched. This CDR3 is 16 amino acids long. The CDR3 DNA reads TGTGCCAGCAGCCTTCTTCAGGGACTAGTCAGGAATGAGCAGTTCTTC. This translates into CASSLLQGLVRNEQFF.

The CDR3 loop is CASSSRQGFNEKLFF. In DNA form, the CDR3 reads TGTGCCAGCAGCTCCAGACAGGGGTTTAATGAAAAACTGTTTTTT. The rearrangement links TRBV7-2 to TRBJ1-4; 8 bases fit TRBD1. Per germline, CDR1 SGHTA and CDR2 FQGNSA. The CDR3 loop spans 15 amino acids. The V gene end was trimmed by 4 bases and the J gene end by 4 bases; junction bases not matched to a gene: 5.

This chain connects TRBV5-1 to TRBJ1-5, with D maybe TRBD1 (5 bases). V was trimmed by 5 bases and J by 5 bases, leaving 11 bases between them. Germline V CDR1 and CDR2: SGHRS, YFSETQ. The CDR3 covers 13 residues. Here the CDR3 DNA reads TGCGCCAGCAGTATTGGGGGGGATCAGCCCCAGCATTTT. Translation gives CASSIGGDQPQHF.

This chain links TRBV5-1 with TRBJ2-3, with TRBD2 identical over 7 bases. The germline V gene encodes CDR1 SGHRS and CDR2 YFSETQ. Unmatched junction bases numbered 11, after V lost 2 bases and J lost 5 bases. CDR3 length equals 16 residues. CDR3 bases: TGCGCCAGCAGCTTCCAAGGGGCGGGGGAGGTAGATACGCAGTATTTT. Its protein product is CASSFQGAGEVDTQYF.

The rearrangement uses TRBV5-6 and TRBJ2-6, with D hard to call. This CDR3 region has 14 residues. The V gene's germline CDR1 is SGHDT and CDR2 YYEEEE. V gave up 5 bases and J gave up 2 bases, with 8 bases separating them. The CDR3 loop is CASRPRTGANVLTF. In DNA form, the CDR3 reads TGTGCCAGCAGGCCTCGGACTGGGGCCAACGTCCTGACTTTC.

The V call is TRBV7-6, the J call TRBJ2-3; D not resolved. CDR1 is SGHVS, CDR2 FNYEAQ, per germline. This CDR3 has 15 residues. The V and J ends lost 7 bases and 0 bases respectively, with 14 bases between them. Here the CDR3 DNA reads TGTGCCAGCACCCCAATTCAACCAAGCACAGATACGCAGTATTTT. Translating it yields CASTPIQPSTDTQYF.

This chain uses TRBV27 with TRBJ2-1; TRBD2 agrees at 13 bases. With 6 bases clipped from V and 7 bases from J, the junction kept 6 bases outside the gene matches. Germline CDR1 and CDR2: MNHEY and SMNVEV (reference sequence). The CDR3 totals 15 residues. The CDR3, as DNA: TGTGCCAGCAGCCCACTAGCGGGAGGGAGGAATGAGCAGTTCTTC. This codes for CASSPLAGGRNEQFF.

CDR3 in amino acids: CASSYGGRRDNEQYF. DNA of the CDR3: TGTGCCAGCAGTTACGGCGGGAGAAGGGATAACGAGCAGTACTTC. The chain has TRBV6-6 and TRBJ2-7, with 7 bases aligning to TRBD2. The germline V gene encodes CDR1 MNHNY and CDR2 SVGAGI (reference sequence). This CDR3 comprises 15 residues. Trimming cost V 2 bases and J 5 bases; bases outside gene matches: 9.

V is TRBV23-1 and J is TRBJ2-1; tentative D call: TRBD2 (5 bases). TRBV23-1 is given ORF status, its function remaining uncertain. V was shortened by 11 bases and J by 15 bases, with 14 bases between the two germline ends. CDR3 length: 9 amino acids. As DNA, the CDR3 is TGCGCCGGGTTTATAGGAGGGTTCTTC. Residues: CAGFIGGFF.

J is TRBJ2-2 and V is TRBV4-1, with D maybe TRBD2 (6 bases). The CDR3 runs to 16 residues. The V gene lost 6 bases and the J gene lost 4 bases, with 18 bases spanning the gap. Germline CDR1 MGHRA, CDR2 YSYEKL. The CDR3 reads CASRTGLLSGTGELFF. Written as DNA, the CDR3 is TGCGCCAGCAGAACGGGACTCTTATCCGGCACCGGGGAGCTGTTTTTT.

As regards this clone: This sample also contains other DNA sequences that code for the same CDR3. The V call is TRBV27, the J call TRBJ2-7; D remains ambiguous. V lost 6 bases, J lost 2 bases, and 11 bases lay in between. This CDR3 region has 13 residues. Germline CDR1 MNHEY, CDR2 SMNVEV (reference sequence). DNA of the CDR3: TGTGCCAGCAGCCTTACTGGGACCTACGAGCAGTACTTC. This encodes CASSLTGTYEQYF.

The V gene is TRBV4-3, the J gene TRBJ2-7; D possibly matches TRBD1 or TRBD2 (6 bases each). The CDR3 is made up of 16 amino acids. CDR1 and CDR2 (germline): LGHNA, YSLEER. V dropped 1 base and J dropped 4 bases, with 17 bases sitting between them. CDR3 region: CASSQARGDTGYEQYF. The DNA of the CDR3 is TGCGCCAGCAGCCAAGCGCGCGGGGACACGGGTTACGAGCAGTACTTC.

This sequence joins TRBV30 and TRBJ1-6; D is unclear. V was shortened by 2 bases and J by 7 bases, with 9 bases between the two germline ends. The CDR3 spans 13 residues. CDR1 and CDR2 (germline): GTSNPN, SVGIG (reference sequence). The CDR3 DNA follows: TGTGCCTGGAGTCCGGGTAGCAATTCACCCCTCCACTTT. Translating it yields CAWSPGSNSPLHF.

V gene TRBV11-1 combines with J gene TRBJ2-2, with D uncertain. CDR3 length: 13 residues. Germline-derived CDR1 and CDR2 are SGHAT and FQDESV (reference sequence). Trimming took 4 bases from V and 3 from J, leaving 6 bases between them. The CDR3 coding sequence is TGTGCCAGCAGCTCGCTGTACACCGGGGAGCTGTTTTTT. The encoded protein is CASSSLYTGELFF.

This clone was seen a handful of times. The chain links TRBV28 to TRBJ1-5; 7 nucleotides line up with TRBD1. V trimming: 6 bases; J trimming: 7 bases; junction bases outside the gene matches: 9. The CDR3 is 14 residues long. Germline-derived CDR1 and CDR2 are MDHEN and SYDVKM. CDR3 residues: CASSSGGSGQPQHF. The CDR3 DNA follows: TGTGCCAGCAGCTCAGGGGGTTCGGGACAGCCCCAGCATTTT.

This clone was seen a single time. Distinct nucleotide sequences in the sample also encode this CDR3. This rearrangement joins TRBV9 to TRBJ1-1, with D maybe TRBD1 (5 bases). Between the trimmed V and J ends, which lost 0 bases and 3 bases, there was a span of 6 bases. The CDR3 contains 13 residues. CDR1 SGDLS and CDR2 YYNGEE come from the germline V gene. This chain's CDR3 is CASSVGGDTEAFF. The DNA of the CDR3 is TGTGCCAGCAGCGTAGGGGGGGACACTGAAGCTTTCTTT. Combining the CDR3 with reference TRBV9 and TRBJ1-1 gives the whole variable domain DSGVTQTPKHLITATGQRVTLRCSPRSGDLSVYWYQQSLDQGLQFLIQYYNGEERAKGNILERFSAQQFPDLHSELNLSSLELGDSALYFCASSVGGDTEAFFGQGTRLTVV.